These T cell receptor beta chains were read from a single sample in a study of T cell responses to AZD1222 COVID-19 vaccine. Some clones are missing from TCRdb's copy, which holds only in-frame ones; the method was immunoSEQ multiplex PCR. The sample has roughly 100,000 clones, about 93% seen once; the top ten hold under 2.5%. The material was peripheral blood, obtained on day 0 of AZD1222 vaccination. All receptors derive from an adult in good health. The CDR3 runs from the conserved cysteine through the conserved F or W.

j_call v_call cdr3_aa
TRBJ1-2 TRBV12-3/TRBV12-4 CASRGSNYGYTF
TRBJ1-4 TRBV5-4 CASTIERSNEKLFF
TRBJ2-3 TRBV24-1 CATRGFTDTQYF
TRBJ1-5 TRBV19 CASSLTPAGEQPQHF
TRBJ1-2 TRBV12-3/TRBV12-4 CASSSVLGNGYTF
TRBJ2-7 TRBV27 CASSFSSGPVELYEQYF
TRBJ1-4 TRBV7-6 CASSARPPTLNEKLFF
TRBJ1-5 TRBV19 CASSIPGQGFSNQPQHF
TRBJ1-4 TRBV7-9 CASSPKGGGVEKLFF
TRBJ1-1 TRBV18 CASSPARQGAANTEAFF
TRBJ2-1 TRBV5-1 CASTWEESSYNEQFF
TRBJ2-3 TRBV5-1 CASSLATGKDTQYF
TRBJ1-1 TRBV11-3 CASQIYRGTEAFF
TRBJ2-7 TRBV13 CASSGSGRFYEQYF
TRBJ2-2 TRBV12-5 CASGPSGGLTGELFF
TRBJ2-1 TRBV6-5 CASSYDRGSYNEQFF
TRBJ2-7 TRBV5-1 CASSLDLRAGGGYEQYF
TRBJ1-1 TRBV10-3 CAISGEMNTEAFF
TRBJ1-5 TRBV19 CASSSGGNQPQHF
TRBJ1-5 TRBV6-6 CASSSGRGDSNQPQHF
TRBJ1-1 TRBV28 CASSPAGGRWTEAFF
TRBJ2-3 TRBV4-1 CASSQYPRTRREVDTQYF
TRBJ1-2 TRBV2 CASRTDLNNYGYTF
TRBJ2-5 TRBV3-1/TRBV3-2 CASSRQGVTKETQYF
TRBJ1-2 TRBV6-4 CASSDGHYGYTF
TRBJ1-5 TRBV7-3 CASSPTGDSNQPQHF
TRBJ1-2 TRBV2 CASRLTVPYGYTF
TRBJ2-7 TRBV5-4 CASSSQVVTPWAEQYF